Listed below are T cell receptor beta chains from one sample, sequenced in a study of T cells in Graves' hyperthyroidism and ophthalmopathy. TCRdb re-called the multiplex PCR reads through MiXCR, storing one row per CDR3 protein. Among about 510,000 distinct CDR3 sequences, 35% to 50% were seen once, and the ten largest hold about 45%. The sequenced material came from peripheral blood or thyroid tissue (not recorded which). The origin of the receptors is an adult woman with Graves' disease, either hyperthyroidism or ophthalmopathy (not recorded which). Each CDR3 is given with its conserved first and last residue. The D gene is left open where the match is weak. Expanded clones are given a class, and other clones once, few, many or no size at all.

d_gene	j_gene	v_gene	abundance	CDR3nt	CDR3aa
NA	TRBJ1-5	TRBV20-1	many	TGCAGTGCTGGGGACACCGATCAGCCCCAGCATTTT	CSAGDTDQPQHF
NA	TRBJ1-6	TRBV20-1	many	TGCAGTGCTAGAGACGGACGTGTTTCACCCCTCCACTTT	CSARDGRVSPLHF
TRBD1	TRBJ2-2	TRBV2	many	TGTGCCACCTGGACAGGGGGCAACACCGGGGAGCTGTTTTTT	CATWTGGNTGELFF
NA	TRBJ1-6	TRBV27	few	TGTGCCAGCAGTTTATCGTTGGGGCGCTCACCCCTCCACTTT	CASSLSLGRSPLHF
NA	TRBJ1-5	TRBV4-3	many	TGCGCCAGCAGCCGAAACGCGGGTACGACTAGCAATCAGCCCCAGCATTTT	CASSRNAGTTSNQPQHF
NA	TRBJ2-1	TRBV6-1	NA	TGTGCCAGCAAAGGAACGGGAGTAGGGTTCAATGAGCAGTTCTTC	CASKGTGVGFNEQFF
NA	TRBJ1-3	TRBV7-9	few	TGTGCCAGCAGCTTATTTTTTAACCCTGGAAACACCATATATTTT	CASSLFFNPGNTIYF
NA	TRBJ2-7	TRBV6-2/TRBV6-3	few	TGTGCCAGCAGTTCCTCGACAGACTCCTACGAGCAGTACTTC	CASSSSTDSYEQYF
NA	TRBJ1-4	TRBV2	NA	TGTGCCAGGTCGGGGGGCGGACCAGGAACGGGAGAAAAACTGTTTTTT	CARSGGGPGTGEKLFF
TRBD1	TRBJ1-1	TRBV29-1	many	TGCAGCGTTGCTGGACAGGGAATCGGAGCTTTCTTT	CSVAGQGIGAFF
NA	TRBJ2-7	TRBV9	NA	TGTGCCAGCAGCGCCAAGTTCGGACAACCCTACGAGCAGTACTTC	CASSAKFGQPYEQYF
NA	TRBJ1-3	TRBV4-2	NA	TGTGCCAGCAGCCAAGAAGTGACAGTCCTGGGGGTATACACCATATATTTT	CASSQEVTVLGVYTIYF
NA	TRBJ2-7	TRBV7-9	NA	TGTGCCAGCAGCCACCGGGGCAGGGGCGAGCAGTACTTC	CASSHRGRGEQYF
NA	TRBJ1-5	TRBV10-2	NA	TGCGCCAGCAGTGTTTCTGGGTTTGGAAGAAATCAGCCCCAGCATTTT	CASSVSGFGRNQPQHF
NA	TRBJ2-2	TRBV19	many	TGTGCCAGTAGGAGTCGGGGGAGAGGTTCGACCGGGGAGCTGTTTTTT	CASRSRGRGSTGELFF
TRBD2	TRBJ2-7	TRBV20-1	NA	TGCAGTGCGGACCCTAGCGGGGGGGCGGAGGAGGAGCAGTACTTC	CSADPSGGAEEEQYF